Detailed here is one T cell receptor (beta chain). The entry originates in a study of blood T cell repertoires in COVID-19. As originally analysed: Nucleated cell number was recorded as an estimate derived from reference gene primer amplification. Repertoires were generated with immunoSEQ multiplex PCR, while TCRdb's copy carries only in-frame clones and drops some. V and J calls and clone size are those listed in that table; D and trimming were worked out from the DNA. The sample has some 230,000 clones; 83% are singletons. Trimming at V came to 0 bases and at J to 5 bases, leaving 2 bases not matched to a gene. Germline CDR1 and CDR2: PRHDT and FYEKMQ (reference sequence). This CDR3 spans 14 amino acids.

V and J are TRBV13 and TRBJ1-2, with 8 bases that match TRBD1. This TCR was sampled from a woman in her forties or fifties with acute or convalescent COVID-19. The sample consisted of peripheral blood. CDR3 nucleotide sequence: TGTGCCAGCAGCTTAGGCGACAGGGGATATGGCTACACCTTC. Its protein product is CASSLGDRGYGYTF.